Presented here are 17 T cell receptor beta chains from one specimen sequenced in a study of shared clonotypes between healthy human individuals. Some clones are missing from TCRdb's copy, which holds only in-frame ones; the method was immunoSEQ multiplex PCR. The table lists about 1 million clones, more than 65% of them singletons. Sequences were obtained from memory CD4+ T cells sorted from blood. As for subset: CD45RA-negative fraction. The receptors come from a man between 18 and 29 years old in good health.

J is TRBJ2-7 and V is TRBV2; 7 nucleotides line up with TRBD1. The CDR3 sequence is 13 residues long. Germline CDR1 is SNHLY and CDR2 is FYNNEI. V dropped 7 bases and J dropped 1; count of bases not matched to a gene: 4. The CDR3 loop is CASTGQVSYEQYF. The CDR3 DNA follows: TGTGCCAGCACCGGACAGGTTTCCTACGAGCAGTACTTC. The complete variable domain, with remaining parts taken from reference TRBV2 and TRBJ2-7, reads EPEVTQTPSHQVTQMGQEVILRCVPISNHLYFYWYRQILGQKVEFLVSFYNNEISEKSEIFDDQFSVERPDGSNFTLKIRSTKLEDSAMYFCASTGQVSYEQYFGPGTRLTVT.

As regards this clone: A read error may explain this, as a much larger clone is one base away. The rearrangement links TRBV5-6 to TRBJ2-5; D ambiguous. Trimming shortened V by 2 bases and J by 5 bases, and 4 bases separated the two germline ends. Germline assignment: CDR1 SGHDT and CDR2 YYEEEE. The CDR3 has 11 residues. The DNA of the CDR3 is TGTGCCAGCAGCTTTAGCGAGACCCAGTACTTC. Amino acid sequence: CASSFSETQYF.

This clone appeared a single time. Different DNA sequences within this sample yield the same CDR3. CDR3 region: CASSMDRGNQPQHF. The DNA of the CDR3 is TGTGCCAGCAGTATGGACCGCGGAAATCAGCCCCAGCATTTT. This chain uses TRBV2 with TRBJ1-5; D unclear. Germline V gene lookup returns CDR1 SNHLY and CDR2 FYNNEI. V dropped 5 bases and J dropped 4 bases, with 12 bases sitting between them. The CDR3 has 14 amino acids. The whole variable domain, remainder taken from reference TRBV2 and TRBJ1-5, is EPEVTQTPSHQVTQMGQEVILRCVPISNHLYFYWYRQILGQKVEFLVSFYNNEISEKSEIFDDQFSVERPDGSNFTLKIRSTKLEDSAMYFCASSMDRGNQPQHFGDGTRLSIL.

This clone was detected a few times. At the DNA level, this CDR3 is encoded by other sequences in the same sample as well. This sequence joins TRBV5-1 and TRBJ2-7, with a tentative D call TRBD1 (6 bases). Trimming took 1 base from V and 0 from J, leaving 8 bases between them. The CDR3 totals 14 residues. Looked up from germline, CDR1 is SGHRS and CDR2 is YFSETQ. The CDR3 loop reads CASSLSGDSYEQYF. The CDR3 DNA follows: TGCGCCAGCAGCTTGTCAGGGGACTCCTACGAGCAGTACTTC.

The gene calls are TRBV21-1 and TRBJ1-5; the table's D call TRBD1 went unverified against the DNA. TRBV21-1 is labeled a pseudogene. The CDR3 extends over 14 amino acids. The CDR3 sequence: CASSKGAMNQPQHF. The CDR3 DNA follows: TGTGCCAGCAGCAAAGGGGCCATGAATCAGCCCCAGCATTTT.

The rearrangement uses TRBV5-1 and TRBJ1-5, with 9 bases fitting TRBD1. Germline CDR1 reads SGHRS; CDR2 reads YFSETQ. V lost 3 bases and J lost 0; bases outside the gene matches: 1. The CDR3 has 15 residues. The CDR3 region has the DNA TGCGCCAGCAGCTGGACAGGGGATAGCAATCAGCCCCAGCATTTT. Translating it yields CASSWTGDSNQPQHF.

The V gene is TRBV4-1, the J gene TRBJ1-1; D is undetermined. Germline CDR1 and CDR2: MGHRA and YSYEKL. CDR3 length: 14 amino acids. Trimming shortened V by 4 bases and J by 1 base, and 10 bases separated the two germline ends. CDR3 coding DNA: TGCGCCAGCAGCCTCGGACCGGGGAACACTGAAGCTTTCTTT. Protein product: CASSLGPGNTEAFF.

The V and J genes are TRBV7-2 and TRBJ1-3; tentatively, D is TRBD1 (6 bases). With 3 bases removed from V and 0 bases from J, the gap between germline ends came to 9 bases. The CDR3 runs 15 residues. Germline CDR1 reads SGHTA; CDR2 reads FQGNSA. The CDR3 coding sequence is TGTGCCAGCAGCTTCCGGGACACCTCTGGAAACACCATATATTTT. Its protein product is CASSFRDTSGNTIYF.

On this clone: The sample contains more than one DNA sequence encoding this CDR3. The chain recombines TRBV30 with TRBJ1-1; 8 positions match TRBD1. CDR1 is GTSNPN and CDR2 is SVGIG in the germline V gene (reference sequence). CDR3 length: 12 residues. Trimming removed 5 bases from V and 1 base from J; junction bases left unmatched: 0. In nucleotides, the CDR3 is TGTGCCTGGGGACAGGGGAACACTGAAGCTTTCTTT. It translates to CAWGQGNTEAFF.

For the CDR3, the DNA is TGCGCCAGCAGCCTGGCCGGGGGGTTGCAGACCCAGTACTTC. Translated, it gives CASSLAGGLQTQYF. The rearrangement uses TRBV5-1 and TRBJ2-5; 7 bases map to TRBD2. The CDR3 spans 14 residues. Looked up from germline, CDR1 is SGHRS and CDR2 is YFSETQ. V shed 4 bases and J 6 bases; nucleotides not matched to a gene: 9.

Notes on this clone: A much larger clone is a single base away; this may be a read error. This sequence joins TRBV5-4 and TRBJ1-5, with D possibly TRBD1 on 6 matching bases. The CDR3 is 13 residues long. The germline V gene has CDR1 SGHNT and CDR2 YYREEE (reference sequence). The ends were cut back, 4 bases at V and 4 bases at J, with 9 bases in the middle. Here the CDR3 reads CASSPRGNQPQHF. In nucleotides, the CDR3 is TGTGCCAGCAGCCCAAGGGGGAATCAGCCCCAGCATTTT.

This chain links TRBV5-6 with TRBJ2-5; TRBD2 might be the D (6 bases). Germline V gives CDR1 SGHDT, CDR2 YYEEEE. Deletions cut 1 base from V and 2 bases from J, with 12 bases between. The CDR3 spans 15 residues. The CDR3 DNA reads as TGTGCCAGCAGCTTGAAAAGGACTACACAAGAGACCCAGTACTTC. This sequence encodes CASSLKRTTQETQYF.

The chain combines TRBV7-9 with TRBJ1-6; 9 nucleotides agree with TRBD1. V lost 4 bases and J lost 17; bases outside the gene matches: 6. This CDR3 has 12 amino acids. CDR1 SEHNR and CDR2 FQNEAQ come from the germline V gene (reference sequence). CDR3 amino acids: CASSSLRTGVHF. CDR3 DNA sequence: TGTGCCAGCAGCTCCTTAAGGACAGGGGTCCACTTT.

For the CDR3, the DNA is TGTGCCAGCAGCCCGGGACTAGCGGGAGCGAATGAGCAGTTCTTC. Protein: CASSPGLAGANEQFF. The chain has TRBV7-2 and TRBJ2-1, with TRBD2 matching over 14 bases. The length of the CDR3 is 15 residues. The J segment lost 7 bases and the V segment lost 5 bases, leaving 4 bases of the junction unmatched. CDR1 and CDR2 from the germline V gene are SGHTA and FQGNSA.

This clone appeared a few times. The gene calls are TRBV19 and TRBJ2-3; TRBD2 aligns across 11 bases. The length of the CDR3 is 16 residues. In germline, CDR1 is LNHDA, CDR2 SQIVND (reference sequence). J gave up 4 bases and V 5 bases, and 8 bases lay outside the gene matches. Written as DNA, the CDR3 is TGTGCCAGTAGTGCTTCAACTAGCGGGAGCCCAGATACGCAGTATTTT. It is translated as CASSASTSGSPDTQYF.

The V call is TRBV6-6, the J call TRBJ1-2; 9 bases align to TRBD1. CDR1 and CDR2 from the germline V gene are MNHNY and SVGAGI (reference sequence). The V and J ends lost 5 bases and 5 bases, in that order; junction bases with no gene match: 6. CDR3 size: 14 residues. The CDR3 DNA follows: TGTGCCAGCAGTCCCACAGGGGGCGCGTATGGCTACACCTTC. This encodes CASSPTGGAYGYTF.

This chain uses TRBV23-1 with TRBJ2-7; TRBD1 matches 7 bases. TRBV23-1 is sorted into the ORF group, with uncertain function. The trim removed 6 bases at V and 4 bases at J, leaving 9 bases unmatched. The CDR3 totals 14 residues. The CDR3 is CASRGPGQSYEQYF. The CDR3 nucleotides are TGCGCCAGCAGGGGCCCGGGACAGAGTTACGAGCAGTACTTC.